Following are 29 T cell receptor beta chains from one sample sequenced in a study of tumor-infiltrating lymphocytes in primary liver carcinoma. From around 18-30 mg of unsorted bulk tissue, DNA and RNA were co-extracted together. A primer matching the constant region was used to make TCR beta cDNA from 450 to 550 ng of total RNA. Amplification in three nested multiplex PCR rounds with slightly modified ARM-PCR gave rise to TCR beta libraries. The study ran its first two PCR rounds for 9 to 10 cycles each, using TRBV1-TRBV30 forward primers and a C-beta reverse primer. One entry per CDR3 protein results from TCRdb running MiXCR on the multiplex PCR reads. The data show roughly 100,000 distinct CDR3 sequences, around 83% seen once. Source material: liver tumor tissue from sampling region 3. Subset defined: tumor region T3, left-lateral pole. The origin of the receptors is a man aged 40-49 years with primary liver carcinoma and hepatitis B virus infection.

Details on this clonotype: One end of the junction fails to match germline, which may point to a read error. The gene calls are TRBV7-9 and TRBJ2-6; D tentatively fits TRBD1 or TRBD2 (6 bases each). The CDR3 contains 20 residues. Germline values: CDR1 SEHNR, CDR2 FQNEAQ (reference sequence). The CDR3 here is CASSLSFEQGFSGGANVLTF. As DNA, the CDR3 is TGTGCCAGCAGCTTATCGTTTGAACAGGGCTTCTCTGGAGGGGCCAACGTCCTAACTTTC.

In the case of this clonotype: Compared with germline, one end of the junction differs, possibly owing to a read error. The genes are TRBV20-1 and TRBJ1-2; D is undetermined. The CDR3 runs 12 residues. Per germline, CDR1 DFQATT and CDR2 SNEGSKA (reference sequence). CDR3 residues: CSASSVIGGYAF. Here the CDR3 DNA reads TGCAGTGCTAGTTCGGTTATAGGTGGCTACGCCTTC.

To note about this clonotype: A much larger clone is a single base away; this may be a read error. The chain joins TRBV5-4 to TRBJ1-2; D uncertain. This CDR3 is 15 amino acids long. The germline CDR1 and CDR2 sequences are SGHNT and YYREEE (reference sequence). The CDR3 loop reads CASNLAAGSDYGYTF. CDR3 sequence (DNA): TGTGCCAGCAACTTGGCCGCGGGGTCGGACTATGGCTACACCTTC. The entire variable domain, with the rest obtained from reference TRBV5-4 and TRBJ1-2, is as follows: ETGVTQSPTHLIKTRGQQVTLRCSSQSGHNTVSWYQQALGQGPQFIFQYYREEENGRGNFPPRFSGLQFPNYSSELNVNALELDDSALYLCASNLAAGSDYGYTFGSGTRLTVV.

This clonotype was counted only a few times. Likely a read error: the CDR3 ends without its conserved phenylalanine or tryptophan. The CDR3 nucleotides read TGTGCCAGCAGGAGAGACACAGGGGGCACTTCACCCCTCCACTTA. Amino acids: CASRRDTGGTSPLHL. The chain employs TRBV6-5 and TRBJ1-6, with 9 bases identical to TRBD1. The CDR3 is made up of 15 amino acids. Losses at the gene ends were 6 bases for V and 9 bases for J; bases not matched to a gene: 9. Germline CDR1 and CDR2: MNHEY and SVGAGI.

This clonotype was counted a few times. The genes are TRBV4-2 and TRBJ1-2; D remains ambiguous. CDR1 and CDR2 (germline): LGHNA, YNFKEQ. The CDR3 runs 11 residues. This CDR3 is CTSSQEGGYTF. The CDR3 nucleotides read TGTACTAGCAGCCAAGAGGGTGGCTACACCTTC.

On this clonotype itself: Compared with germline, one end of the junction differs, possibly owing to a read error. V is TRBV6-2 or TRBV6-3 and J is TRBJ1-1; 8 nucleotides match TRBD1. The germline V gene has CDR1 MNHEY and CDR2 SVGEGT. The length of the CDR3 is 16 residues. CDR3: CASRYSRDRMNTEAFF. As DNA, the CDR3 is TGTGCCAGCCGTTACTCGAGGGACAGGATGAACACTGAAGCCTTCTTT.

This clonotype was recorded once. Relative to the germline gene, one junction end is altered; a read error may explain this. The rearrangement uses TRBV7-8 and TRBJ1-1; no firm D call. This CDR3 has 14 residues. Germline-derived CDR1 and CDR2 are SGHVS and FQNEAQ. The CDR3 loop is CASSLQRTETETFF. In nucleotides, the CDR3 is TGTGCCAGCAGCCTCCAACGGACGGAGACTGAAACTTTCTTT.

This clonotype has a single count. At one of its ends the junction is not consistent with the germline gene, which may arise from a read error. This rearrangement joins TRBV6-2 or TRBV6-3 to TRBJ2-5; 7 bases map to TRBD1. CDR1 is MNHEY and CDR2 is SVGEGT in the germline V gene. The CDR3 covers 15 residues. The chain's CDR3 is CASSSDRGGQEAQYF. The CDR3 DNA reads TGTGCCAGCAGTTCCGACCGAGGGGGCCAAGAGGCCCAGTACTTC.

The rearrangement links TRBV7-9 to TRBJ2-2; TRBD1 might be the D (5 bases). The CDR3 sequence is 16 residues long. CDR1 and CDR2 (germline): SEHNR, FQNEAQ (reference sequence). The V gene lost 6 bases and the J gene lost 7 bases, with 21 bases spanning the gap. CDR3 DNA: TGTGCCAGCAGTTTTGTTCCTCAGGGTTGGAACGGGGAGCTGTTTTTT. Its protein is CASSFVPQGWNGELFF. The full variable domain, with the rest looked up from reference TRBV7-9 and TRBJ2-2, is DTGVSQNPRHKITKRGQNVTFRCDPISEHNRLYWYRQTLGQGPEFLTYFQNEAQLEKSRLLSDRFSAERPKGSFSTLEIQRTEQGDSAMYLCASSFVPQGWNGELFFGEGSRLTVL.

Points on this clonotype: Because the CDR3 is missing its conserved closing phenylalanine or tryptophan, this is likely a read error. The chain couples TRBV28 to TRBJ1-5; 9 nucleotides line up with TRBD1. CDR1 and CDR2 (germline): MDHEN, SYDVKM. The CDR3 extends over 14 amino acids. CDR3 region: CISSLTGGTQPQHL. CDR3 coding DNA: TGTATCAGCAGTTTGACAGGGGGAACGCAGCCCCAGCATTTA.

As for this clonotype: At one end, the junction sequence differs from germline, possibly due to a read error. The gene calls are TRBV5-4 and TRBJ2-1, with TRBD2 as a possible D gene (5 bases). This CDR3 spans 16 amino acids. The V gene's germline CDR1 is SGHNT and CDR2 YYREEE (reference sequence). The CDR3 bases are TGTGCCAGCAGCCCCGGCGGAGGAGGCTATGTGAATGAGCAGCTCTTT. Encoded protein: CASSPGGGGYVNEQLF.

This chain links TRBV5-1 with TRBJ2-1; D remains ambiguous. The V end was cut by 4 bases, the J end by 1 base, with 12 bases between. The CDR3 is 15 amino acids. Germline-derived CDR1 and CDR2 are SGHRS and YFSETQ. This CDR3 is CASSRASGSYNEQFF. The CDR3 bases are TGCGCCAGCAGCCGGGCTAGTGGTTCCTACAATGAGCAGTTCTTC.

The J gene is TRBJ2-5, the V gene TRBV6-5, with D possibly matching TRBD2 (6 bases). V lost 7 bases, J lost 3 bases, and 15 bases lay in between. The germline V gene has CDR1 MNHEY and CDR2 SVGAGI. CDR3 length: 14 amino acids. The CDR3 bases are TGTGCCAGCAATCAACGGGGGTGGGAAGAGACCCAGTACTTC. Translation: CASNQRGWEETQYF.

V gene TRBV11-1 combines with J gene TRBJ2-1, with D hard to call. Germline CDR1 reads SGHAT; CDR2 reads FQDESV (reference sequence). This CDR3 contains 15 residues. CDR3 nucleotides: TGTGACGGCAGCTTCCAAGGACCGCTGGACAATGAGCAGTTCTTC. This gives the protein CDGSFQGPLDNEQFF.

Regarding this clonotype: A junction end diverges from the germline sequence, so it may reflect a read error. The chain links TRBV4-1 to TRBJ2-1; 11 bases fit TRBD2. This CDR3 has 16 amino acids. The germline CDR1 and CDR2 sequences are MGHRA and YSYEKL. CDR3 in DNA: TGCGCCATCAGCCTCGAACTAGCGGGGGCTTACAATGGGCAGTTCTTC. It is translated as CAISLELAGAYNGQFF.

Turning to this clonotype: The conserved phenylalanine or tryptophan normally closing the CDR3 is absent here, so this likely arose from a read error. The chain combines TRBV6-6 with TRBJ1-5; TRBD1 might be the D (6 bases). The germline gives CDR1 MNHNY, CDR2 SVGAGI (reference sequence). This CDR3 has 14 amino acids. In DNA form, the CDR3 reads TGTGCCAGCAGCTACGAGGCAGGGGATCAGCCTCAGCATCTT. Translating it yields CASSYEAGDQPQHL.

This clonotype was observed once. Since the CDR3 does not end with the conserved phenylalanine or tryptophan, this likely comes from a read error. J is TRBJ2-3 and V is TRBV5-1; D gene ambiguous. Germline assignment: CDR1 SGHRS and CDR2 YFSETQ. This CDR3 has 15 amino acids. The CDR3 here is CTSCLASASTDTQYL. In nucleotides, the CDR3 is TGCACCAGCTGCTTGGCCAGCGCCAGCACAGATACGCAGTATTTA.

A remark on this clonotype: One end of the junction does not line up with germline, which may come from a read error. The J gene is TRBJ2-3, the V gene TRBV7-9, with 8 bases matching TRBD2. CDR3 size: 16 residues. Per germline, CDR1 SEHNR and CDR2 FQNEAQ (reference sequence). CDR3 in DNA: TGTGCCGGCAGCTTAGGATTGGCGGGAGGAGGAGATACGCAGTATTTT. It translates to CAGSLGLAGGGDTQYF. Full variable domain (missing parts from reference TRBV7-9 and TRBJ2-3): DTGVSQNPRHKITKRGQNVTFRCDPISEHNRLYWYRQTLGQGPEFLTYFQNEAQLEKSRLLSDRFSAERPKGSFSTLEIQRTEQGDSAMYLCAGSLGLAGGGDTQYFGPGTRLTVL.

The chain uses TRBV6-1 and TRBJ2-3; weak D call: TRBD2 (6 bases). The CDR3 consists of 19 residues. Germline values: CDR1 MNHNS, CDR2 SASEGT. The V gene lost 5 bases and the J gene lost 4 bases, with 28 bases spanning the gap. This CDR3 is CASSKTLQVNTGSPDTQYF. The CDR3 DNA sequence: TGTGCCAGCAGTAAAACACTACAGGTGAACACCGGGAGCCCAGATACGCAGTATTTT.

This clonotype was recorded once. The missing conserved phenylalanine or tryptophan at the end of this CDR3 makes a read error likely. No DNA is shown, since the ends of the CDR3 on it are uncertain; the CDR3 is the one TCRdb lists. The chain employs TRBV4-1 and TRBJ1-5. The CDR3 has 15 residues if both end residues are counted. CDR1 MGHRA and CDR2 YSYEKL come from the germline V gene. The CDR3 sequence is CASSPIEGSNQPHHY.

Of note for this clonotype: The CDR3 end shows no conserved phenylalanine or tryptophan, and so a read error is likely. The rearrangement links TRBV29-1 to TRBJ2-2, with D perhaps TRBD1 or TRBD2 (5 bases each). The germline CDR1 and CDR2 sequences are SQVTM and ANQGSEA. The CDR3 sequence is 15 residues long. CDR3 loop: CGVGTSAANTGELFS. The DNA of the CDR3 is TGCGGCGTTGGGACCAGCGCGGCGAACACCGGGGAGCTGTTTTCT.

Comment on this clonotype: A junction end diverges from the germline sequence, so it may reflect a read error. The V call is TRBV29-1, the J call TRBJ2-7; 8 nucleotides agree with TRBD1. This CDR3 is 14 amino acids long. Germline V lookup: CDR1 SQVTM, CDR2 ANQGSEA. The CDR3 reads CSARQGSRSYEHYF. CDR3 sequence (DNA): TGCAGCGCCAGACAGGGGAGTCGCAGCTACGAGCACTATTTC.

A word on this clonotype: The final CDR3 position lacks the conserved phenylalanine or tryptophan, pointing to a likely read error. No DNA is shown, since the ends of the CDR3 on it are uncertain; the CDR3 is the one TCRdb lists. The CDR3 sequence: CSVAGGWGMDTETFY. This rearrangement joins TRBV29-1 to TRBJ1-1; the listed D gene, TRBD1, was not tested against the DNA. CDR1 and CDR2 from the germline V gene are SQVTM and ANQGSEA. Including both end residues, the CDR3 is 15 amino acids long.

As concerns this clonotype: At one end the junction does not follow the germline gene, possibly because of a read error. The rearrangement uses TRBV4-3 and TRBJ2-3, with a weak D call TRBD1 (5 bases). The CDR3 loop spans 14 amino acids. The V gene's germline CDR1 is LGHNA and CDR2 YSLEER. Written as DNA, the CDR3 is TGCGCCAGCAGCCAGGTGGGTGCATCGGACACGCACTATTTT. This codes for CASSQVGASDTHYF.

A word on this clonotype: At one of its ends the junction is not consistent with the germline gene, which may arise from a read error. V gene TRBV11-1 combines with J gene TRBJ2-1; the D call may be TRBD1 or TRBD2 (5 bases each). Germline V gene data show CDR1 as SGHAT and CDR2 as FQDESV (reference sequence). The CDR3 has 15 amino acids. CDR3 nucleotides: TGTGCCGGCAGTTTCCAGGGACCGCTTGACAATGAGCAGTTCTTC. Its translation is CAGSFQGPLDNEQFF.

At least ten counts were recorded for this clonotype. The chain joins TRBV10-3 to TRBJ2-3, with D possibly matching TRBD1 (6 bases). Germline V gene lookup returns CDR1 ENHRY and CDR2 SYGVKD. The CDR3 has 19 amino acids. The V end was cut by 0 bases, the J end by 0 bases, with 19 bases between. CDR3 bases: TGTGCCATCAGTGAGTCCGCCGGGACACTCCTATTAAGCACAGATACGCAGTATTTT. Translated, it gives CAISESAGTLLLSTDTQYF.

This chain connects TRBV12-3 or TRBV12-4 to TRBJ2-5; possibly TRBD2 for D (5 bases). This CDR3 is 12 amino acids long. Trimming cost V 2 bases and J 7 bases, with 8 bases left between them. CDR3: CASSLSRVTQYF. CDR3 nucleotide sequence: TGTGCCAGCAGTTTATCGCGGGTGACCCAGTACTTC.

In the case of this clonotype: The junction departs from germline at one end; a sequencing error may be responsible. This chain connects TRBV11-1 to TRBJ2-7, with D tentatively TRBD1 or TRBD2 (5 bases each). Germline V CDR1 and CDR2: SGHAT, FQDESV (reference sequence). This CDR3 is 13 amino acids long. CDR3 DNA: TGTGCCAGCAGGGGGACGCGATCATACGAGCAGTATTTC. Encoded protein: CASRGTRSYEQYF.

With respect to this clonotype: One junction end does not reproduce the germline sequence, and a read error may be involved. CDR3 residues: CSSSLVDRAINQPQYF. The CDR3 DNA follows: TGTTCCAGCAGCTTAGTAGACAGAGCGATTAATCAGCCCCAGTATTTT. The genes are TRBV7-8 and TRBJ1-5, with D tentatively TRBD1 (5 bases). The J call may be incorrect, as the DNA end agrees better with TRBJ2-3. Germline CDR1 SGHVS, CDR2 FQNEAQ. This CDR3 is 16 amino acids long.